A selection of T cell receptor beta chains follows, all from one sample in a study of brain T cells in children with intractable seizures. Libraries were prepared by immunoSEQ multiplex PCR; TCRdb keeps only in-frame clonotypes and omits some of them. The sample includes 50,000 to 80,000 clones, around 95% seen only once; the top ten take approximately 0.37%. This specimen consisted of peripheral blood, obtained at surgery. The receptor source for this set is a boy less than two years old with focal cortical dysplasia and intractable seizures. Each CDR3 is given with its conserved first and last residue. A D gene is named only where the DNA matches it firmly. Only part of the rows carry a size: once, few, many, or a class if the clone is expanded.

>TRBJ2-2|TRBV29-1|once|NA
TGCAGCGTCGAAGGGGTGTTGAACGGTGCGAACACCGGGGAGCTGTTTTTT
CSVEGVLNGANTGELFF
>TRBJ2-2|TRBV5-1|NA|NA
TGCGCCAGCAGCGGCCCCGGTCCTGGGGGGGAGCTGTTTTTT
CASSGPGPGGELFF
>TRBJ1-1|TRBV24-1|NA|TRBD1
TGTGCCACCAGTGAGGTCCGGACAGGGGGAATTGAAGCTTTCTTT
CATSEVRTGGIEAFF
>TRBJ1-2|TRBV25-1|NA|TRBD1
TGTGCCAGCAGTGAATGGTACGATTTAGGGACAGGGGAGGATGGCTACACCTTC
CASSEWYDLGTGEDGYTF
>TRBJ2-1|TRBV9|NA|TRBD2
TGTGCCAGCAGCGTAGGACTAGCGGCATCCTCCTACAATGAGCAGTTCTTC
CASSVGLAASSYNEQFF
>TRBJ1-2|TRBV7-2|few|NA
TGTGCCAGCAGCTTACCAGGGCTCTATGGCTACACCTTC
CASSLPGLYGYTF
>TRBJ2-3|TRBV2|NA|NA
TGTGCCAGCAGTGGGGGTCTTAGCCCTAGCACAGATACGCAGTATTTT
CASSGGLSPSTDTQYF
>TRBJ2-1|TRBV19|NA|NA
TGTGCCAGTAGTATAATGGAAGGGGGTGGCTATGAGCAGTTCTTC
CASSIMEGGGYEQFF
>TRBJ1-6|TRBV5-4|NA|NA
TGTGCCAGCAGCCCGACGGCGAGCTCCTATAATTCACCCCTCCACTTT
CASSPTASSYNSPLHF
>TRBJ2-3|TRBV19|NA|TRBD2
TGTGCCAGTAGTAGGGGTAGCGGGAGGTGGACAGATACGCAGTATTTT
CASSRGSGRWTDTQYF
>TRBJ2-7|TRBV5-4|NA|NA
TGTGCCAGCAGCCCGTTCACGACAGGGAGGCACGAGCAGTACTTC
CASSPFTTGRHEQYF
>TRBJ2-7|TRBV6-5|NA|TRBD1
TGTGCCAGCAGTTACGACAGGGGGCCGCAGTACTTC
CASSYDRGPQYF
>TRBJ2-7|TRBV7-9|once|TRBD2
TGTGCCAGCAGCTCCCTAGCGGACCCCTACGAGCAGTACTTC
CASSSLADPYEQYF
>TRBJ2-7|TRBV4-2|NA|NA
TGTGCCAGCAGCCAAGAAGGGGTACCAGGAGACGAGCAGTACTTC
CASSQEGVPGDEQYF
>TRBJ2-7|TRBV5-1|NA|TRBD2
TGCGCCAGCAGCTCTAGCGGGTTCTACGAGCAGTACTTC
CASSSSGFYEQYF
>TRBJ2-5|TRBV11-2|NA|NA
TGTGCCAGCAGCTTAGATCACGGGGTGTCGCATATAGAGACCCAGTACTTC
CASSLDHGVSHIETQYF
>TRBJ1-6|TRBV25-1|NA|NA
TGTGCCAGCAGAGACGACAGGAGTTTCAATTCACCCCTCCACTTT
CASRDDRSFNSPLHF
>TRBJ2-6|TRBV5-8|NA|NA
TGTGCCAGCAGCTTACAGAGAAGACCCTCTGGGGCCAACGTCCTGACTTTC
CASSLQRRPSGANVLTF
>TRBJ2-1|TRBV7-6|NA|TRBD2
TGTGCCAGCAGCTTAGCGCAGGGACTAGCGGGGGCCCAATGGGGTTACAATGAGCAGTTCTTC
CASSLAQGLAGAQWGYNEQFF
>TRBJ2-2|TRBV19|NA|NA
TGTGCCAGTATCCCACCCGGGATCTACACCGGGGAGCTGTTTTTT
CASIPPGIYTGELFF
>TRBJ2-3|TRBV25-1|NA|NA
TGTGCCAGCAGTGAACAAGAGGGGCTCGGGACAGATACGCAGTATTTT
CASSEQEGLGTDTQYF
>TRBJ1-1|TRBV3-1/TRBV3-2|NA|NA
TGTGCCAGCAGCCAACGCGGGCCCCGAAACACTGAAGCTTTCTTT
CASSQRGPRNTEAFF
>TRBJ1-5|TRBV6-4|NA|NA
TGTGCCAGCAGTCTGGGCCCGGATCAGCCCCAGCATTTT
CASSLGPDQPQHF
>TRBJ1-1|TRBV13|NA|TRBD1
TGTGCCAGCAGTTCCGGGACAGGGGGCACTGAAGCTTTCTTT
CASSSGTGGTEAFF
>TRBJ2-1|TRBV20-1|NA|NA
TGCAGTGCTAGTGTTGGGGGCCTACCCTACAATGAGCAGTTCTTC
CSASVGGLPYNEQFF